Presented here are 27 T cell receptor beta chains from one specimen sequenced in a study of regulatory T cells in long-lasting Graves disease (dated by TCRdb to the early 2020s). Receptor libraries were prepared by multiplex PCR. For sequencing, an Illumina HiSeq 4000 was employed. iRepertoire HTBI primers and Arm-PCR amplification of CDR3 regions were used to construct TCR beta libraries. The public reads were reanalyzed by TCRdb: fastp trimming at Q25, MiXCR alignment, in-frame beta chains only. Here each entry gathers all rows of one CDR3 protein and keeps the most common genes and DNA. Recorded for this sample are 300,000 to 400,000 distinct CDR3 sequences; over 15% of them occurred a single time. 25% to 30% of the sample belongs to the ten largest clones. The sample's time point label, in plain terms: newly diagnosed GD, antithyroid drugs for less than 3 months. RNA was extracted from PBMCs in TRIzol for both TCR sequencing and RNA sequencing.

The same data also went into a second study, on T cells in Graves' hyperthyroidism and ophthalmopathy.

The source material was peripheral blood mononuclear cells (PBMCs), sampled at new diagnosis, from a patient treated with antithyroid drugs. Receptors were obtained from a middle-aged man with Graves disease. Donor details come from another sample of the same person, matched by shared clones.

This clonotype was seen only a few times. The chain carries TRBV6-4 and TRBJ2-1; a possible D gene is TRBD2 (5 bases). The CDR3 sequence is 15 residues long. Per the germline V gene, CDR1 is MRHNA and CDR2 is SNTAGT. V lost 1 base and J 3 bases, leaving 10 bases between the germline ends. The CDR3 coding sequence is TGTGCCAGCAGTGACTTTGGCGAGGGCTACAATGAGCAGTTCTTC. This codes for CASSDFGEGYNEQFF.

The V gene is TRBV6-5, the J gene TRBJ1-2; TRBD1 matches at 10 bases. The CDR3 sequence is 16 residues long. Germline CDR1 MNHEY, CDR2 SVGAGI. The ends lost 2 bases at V and 5 bases at J; junction bases unmatched: 8. In nucleotides, the CDR3 is TGTGCCAGCAGTTACCTACGGACAGGGGGAGGTTATGGCTACACCTTC. Its translation: CASSYLRTGGGYGYTF.

This clonotype was found many times. V usage is TRBV2 and J usage is TRBJ1-1; perhaps TRBD1 as D (5 bases). V lost 2 bases and J lost 4, with 8 bases in between. The CDR3 contains 13 residues. Looked up from germline, CDR1 is SNHLY and CDR2 is FYNNEI. CDR3 coding DNA: TGTGCCAGCAGTGAATCGGGGGTCACTGAAGCTTTCTTT. Protein product: CASSESGVTEAFF.

The chain carries TRBV5-1 and TRBJ2-3; no definite D call. Trimming cost V 1 base and J 2 bases, with 8 bases left between them. Per the germline V gene, CDR1 is SGHRS and CDR2 is YFSETQ. The CDR3 contains 14 residues. CDR3 nucleotide sequence: TGCGCCAGCAGCTTGATGTCTTTCACAGATACGCAGTATTTT. This translates into CASSLMSFTDTQYF.

This clonotype has a count of ten or more. The chain uses TRBV28 and TRBJ1-2, with TRBD1 as a possible D gene (5 bases). Germline CDR1 is MDHEN and CDR2 is SYDVKM. CDR3 length: 13 residues. V was shortened by 0 bases and J by 7 bases, with 9 bases between the two germline ends. CDR3 protein: CASSLWTASGYTF. The CDR3 nucleotides are TGTGCCAGCAGTTTATGGACAGCTAGTGGCTACACCTTC.

This clonotype has a count of ten or more. A junction boundary mismatches the germline segment, possibly from a read error. The chain employs TRBV12-3 or TRBV12-4 and TRBJ2-2; no clear D gene. There are 17 residues in the CDR3. CDR3: CASTLPATVGRTGELFF. DNA for the CDR3: TGTGCCAGCACTTTACCCGCAACTGTTGGACGCACCGGGGAGCTGTTTTTT.

This clonotype occurred many times. The V and J genes are TRBV29-1 and TRBJ1-1; no definite D call. The CDR3 is made up of 13 amino acids. V lost 7 bases and J 2 bases, leaving 14 bases between the germline ends. Germline CDR1 and CDR2: SQVTM and ANQGSEA. CDR3 loop: CSAGRGTNTEAFF. In nucleotides, the CDR3 is TGCAGCGCGGGTCGGGGTACAAACACTGAAGCTTTCTTT.

This clonotype showed up many times. This chain uses TRBV12-3 or TRBV12-4 with TRBJ2-5, with 8 bases identical to TRBD1. The trim removed 5 bases at V and 5 bases at J, leaving 10 bases unmatched. The CDR3 has 15 residues. DNA of the CDR3: TGTGCCAGCAGTAAAACCTCGGACAGGGCCGAGACCCAGTACTTC. Translation gives CASSKTSDRAETQYF.

This clonotype was detected many times. This chain connects TRBV20-1 to TRBJ2-3; 9 bases fit TRBD1. The CDR3 covers 15 residues. The V and J ends lost 0 bases and 4 bases, in that order; junction bases with no gene match: 5. CDR1 is DFQATT and CDR2 is SNEGSKA in the germline V gene (reference sequence). CDR3 in amino acids: CSARDHRGRPDTQYF. In DNA form, the CDR3 reads TGCAGTGCTAGAGATCACAGGGGGCGGCCAGATACGCAGTATTTT.

The V call is TRBV4-3, the J call TRBJ1-6; the D is unclear. Germline V CDR1 and CDR2: LGHNA, YSLEER. The CDR3 is made up of 14 amino acids. Trimming removed 0 bases from V and 4 bases from J, with 4 bases in between. Here the CDR3 reads CASSQEGYNSPLHF. CDR3 nucleotide sequence: TGCGCCAGCAGCCAAGAAGGGTATAATTCACCCCTCCACTTT.

This clonotype was recorded at least ten times. The chain is built from TRBV12-3 or TRBV12-4 and TRBJ2-7, with 7 nucleotides matching TRBD1. This CDR3 is built from 12 residues. V shed 3 bases, J shed 6 bases, and the junction held 2 bases outside the gene matches. The CDR3 loop reads CASSLGQREQYF. The DNA of the CDR3 is TGTGCCAGCAGTTTGGGACAGCGCGAGCAGTACTTC.

This clonotype has only a few counts. The V and J genes are TRBV7-8 and TRBJ1-5, with 8 bases that match TRBD1. Per germline, CDR1 SGHVS and CDR2 FQNEAQ. The V gene end was trimmed by 5 bases and the J gene end by 4 bases; junction bases not matched to a gene: 7. The CDR3 sequence is 15 residues long. The CDR3 DNA reads TGTGCCAGCAGCATAACCGGGACAGGAAATCAGCCCCAGCATTTT. This translates into CASSITGTGNQPQHF. Together with reference TRBV7-8 and TRBJ1-5, the CDR3 gives the full variable domain: GAGVSQSPRYKVAKRGQDVALRCDPISGHVSLFWYQQALGQGPEFLTYFQNEAQLDKSGLPSDRFFAERPEGSVSTLKIQRTQQEDSAVYLCASSITGTGNQPQHFGDGTRLSIL.

There are many counts of this clonotype. The chain combines TRBV7-9 with TRBJ2-5; D may be TRBD2 (5 bases). Germline V lookup: CDR1 SEHNR, CDR2 FQNEAQ (reference sequence). With 3 bases removed from V and 5 bases from J, the gap between germline ends came to 13 bases. The CDR3 contains 14 residues. This CDR3 is CASSLGTRGETQYF. Written as DNA, the CDR3 is TGTGCCAGCAGCTTGGGCACTCGAGGGGAGACCCAGTACTTC.

There are many counts of this clonotype. The V gene is TRBV12-3 or TRBV12-4, the J gene TRBJ2-3; D may be TRBD1 (6 bases). The CDR3 has 16 amino acids. V was clipped by 1 base and J by 2 bases, with 13 bases between them. CDR3 loop: CASSLDRDIYTDTQYF. As DNA, the CDR3 is TGTGCCAGCAGTTTAGACCGGGACATTTACACAGATACGCAGTATTTT.

In this sample, this clonotype turned up a few times. The rearrangement uses TRBV6-5 and TRBJ1-1; D not resolved. CDR3 length: 14 residues. Germline lookup yields CDR1 MNHEY and CDR2 SVGAGI. V was trimmed by 2 bases and J by 1 base, leaving 8 bases between them. The CDR3 loop reads CASSYGERNTEAFF. CDR3 DNA: TGTGCCAGCAGTTACGGGGAACGGAACACTGAAGCTTTCTTT.

This clonotype was counted many times. The chain is built from TRBV29-1 and TRBJ1-1; D is unresolved. V was clipped by 6 bases and J by 0 bases, with 5 bases between them. The CDR3 spans 11 residues. Germline lookup yields CDR1 SQVTM and CDR2 ANQGSEA. Here the CDR3 DNA reads TGCAGCGTCGGCATGAACACTGAAGCTTTCTTT. Its translation: CSVGMNTEAFF.

This clonotype was picked up many times. V usage is TRBV10-3 and J usage is TRBJ1-1, with no clear D. Germline-derived CDR1 and CDR2 are ENHRY and SYGVKD. V lost 3 bases and J lost 1, with 6 bases in between. This CDR3 contains 13 residues. CDR3 nucleotide sequence: TGTGCCATCAGTGATCCCAGGAACACTGAAGCTTTCTTT. Translation: CAISDPRNTEAFF.

This clonotype was found once. The chain couples TRBV7-2 to TRBJ2-5; the D gene is possibly TRBD1 (6 bases). The germline V gene encodes CDR1 SGHTA and CDR2 FQGNSA. V gave up 2 bases and J gave up 2 bases, with 12 bases separating them. The CDR3 is 15 amino acids. The CDR3 DNA reads TGTGCCAGCAGCTTATACAGGGTTAATCAAGAGACCCAGTACTTC. Translation: CASSLYRVNQETQYF.

This clonotype was detected ten times or more. This chain links TRBV3-1 with TRBJ1-2, with 8 bases that match TRBD1. Losses at the gene ends were 5 bases for V and 6 bases for J; bases not matched to a gene: 8. The CDR3 runs to 14 residues. From germline, CDR1 is LGHDT and CDR2 YNNKEL (reference sequence). DNA of the CDR3: TGTGCCAGCAGCTCGCGAGACAGGGGAAATGGCTACACCTTC. It encodes CASSSRDRGNGYTF.

J is TRBJ1-2 and V is TRBV2; D not certain. CDR3 size: 18 residues. V was pared by 4 bases and J by 0 bases, with 21 bases between. From germline, CDR1 is SNHLY and CDR2 FYNNEI. CDR3 coding DNA: TGTGCCAGCAGTGGAGCTTACCGGGTTCCCCGGCCTAACTATGGCTACACCTTC. This codes for CASSGAYRVPRPNYGYTF.

This clonotype showed up many times. This chain joins TRBV7-3 and TRBJ1-2, with 7 bases lining up with TRBD1. V was pared by 4 bases and J by 7 bases, with 12 bases of the junction left unmatched. The CDR3 consists of 15 residues. The germline gives CDR1 SGHTA, CDR2 FQGTGA. CDR3 DNA sequence: TGTGCCAGCAGCTCACAACAAGGGGGCGCATCTGGCTACACCTTC. Protein: CASSSQQGGASGYTF.

This clonotype occurred many times. The CDR3 sequence is CSARGPGAGQPQHF. Here the CDR3 DNA reads TGCAGTGCTAGAGGCCCAGGGGCCGGTCAGCCCCAGCATTTT. The chain uses TRBV20-1 and TRBJ1-5, with a tentative D call TRBD1 (6 bases). The CDR3 covers 14 residues. Germline assignment: CDR1 DFQATT and CDR2 SNEGSKA (reference sequence). Trimming stripped 1 base from V and 6 bases from J, with 13 bases between.

About this clonotype: It may be a read error: a sequence one base away is much more abundant. The chain combines TRBV10-3 with TRBJ1-1; unclear D gene. Germline CDR1 is ENHRY and CDR2 is SYGVKD. V shed 3 bases and J shed 2 bases, with 10 bases lying between them. The CDR3 loop spans 14 amino acids. In nucleotides, the CDR3 is TGTGCCATCAGTGAACCGGAGCGCAACACTGAAGCTTTCTTT. This gives the protein CAISEPERNTEAFF.

This clonotype was seen ten or more times. This rearrangement joins TRBV3-1 to TRBJ2-1; no firm D call. V shed 2 bases and J shed 4 bases, with 6 bases lying between them. The CDR3 is 13 amino acids. The germline V gene encodes CDR1 LGHDT and CDR2 YNNKEL (reference sequence). CDR3 residues: CASSQQLYNEQFF. The CDR3 nucleotides are TGTGCCAGCAGCCAACAACTATACAATGAGCAGTTCTTC.

A word on this clonotype: This may be a read error: a much more frequent sequence differs by one nucleotide. The chain uses TRBV29-1 and TRBJ2-3; TRBD1 aligns across 9 bases. The end of the DNA aligns better with TRBJ2-7, so the J call may be wrong. CDR3 length: 11 residues. The germline V gene encodes CDR1 SQVTM and CDR2 ANQGSEA. CDR3 nucleotide sequence: TGCACCGCAGGACAGGGGAACGAGCAGTACTTC. It encodes CTAGQGNEQYF.

This clonotype has a count of ten or more. The chain combines TRBV5-1 with TRBJ1-5; D ambiguous. Looked up from germline, CDR1 is SGHRS and CDR2 is YFSETQ. The CDR3 is made up of 14 amino acids. V was trimmed by 6 bases and J by 1 base, leaving 11 bases between them. CDR3 bases: TGCGCCAGCAAAGACCAAAGGAGCAATCAGCCCCAGCATTTT. This encodes CASKDQRSNQPQHF.

This clonotype was seen more than once but under ten times. This chain links TRBV4-1 with TRBJ2-2; D uncertain. The CDR3 loop spans 12 amino acids. V lost 3 bases and J 7 bases, leaving 6 bases between the germline ends. Germline loops: CDR1 MGHRA, CDR2 YSYEKL. CDR3 coding DNA: TGCGCCAGCAGCCAGGAAATCGGGGAGCTGTTTTTT. It specifies CASSQEIGELFF.